A selection of T cell receptor beta chains follows, all from one sample in a study of blood T cell repertoires in COVID-19. Some clones are missing from TCRdb's copy, which holds only in-frame ones; the method was immunoSEQ multiplex PCR. This table holds more than 15,000 clones, approximately 90% found once. Sequenced sample: peripheral blood. These receptors came from a human donor in a cohort sampled during active COVID-19. The donor label of this sample is uncertain. Both conserved end residues are part of each CDR3. Each record gives: clone size, J gene, V gene, D gene, CDR3 length, CDR3 DNA, CDR3 protein. A D gene is named only where the DNA matches it firmly. For some rows the clone size is stated as once, few or many, or as a class when expanded; others skip it.

>-|TRBJ2-3|TRBV4-1|-|13
TGCGCCAGCAGCGGGCGGGAAGGAGATACGCAGTATTTT
CASSGREGDTQYF
>-|TRBJ2-2|TRBV6-4|TRBD1|16
TGTGCCAGCAGAGATACCGACAGGGTGTTTAACGGGGAGCTGTTTTTT
CASRDTDRVFNGELFF
>-|TRBJ2-1|TRBV28|TRBD2|17
TGTGCCAGCCACCTAGGGAGGGCGGGAGTAAAATACAATGAGCAGTTCTTC
CASHLGRAGVKYNEQFF
>-|TRBJ2-5|TRBV28|TRBD2|13
TGTGCCAGTCGACTAGCGGGAGAAGAGACCCAGTACTTC
CASRLAGEETQYF
>-|TRBJ2-1|TRBV20-1|-|11
TGCAGTGCTAGAGACGGTTATGAGCAGTTCTTC
CSARDGYEQFF
>-|TRBJ2-7|TRBV19|TRBD2|14
TGTGCCAGTAGTATCGGGACTAGCGGGAGTATTGCGAACTTC
CASSIGTSGSIANF
>-|TRBJ2-3|TRBV27|TRBD2|16
TGTGCCAGCAGTTTAGCGCCCGGCGGGAGTACAGATACGCAGTATTTT
CASSLAPGGSTDTQYF
>-|TRBJ1-3|TRBV10-3|TRBD1|14
TGTGCCATCAAGAGACAGGGGTACGGAAACACCATATATTTT
CAIKRQGYGNTIYF
>medium-sized|TRBJ2-1|TRBV7-9|TRBD1|14
TGTGCCAGCAGCTCGGACAGGAATTTATGGGAGCAGTTCTTC
CASSSDRNLWEQFF
>-|TRBJ2-7|TRBV5-6|TRBD2|14
TGTGCCAGCAGCTTGGTAGGCGGGAGCTACGAGCAGTACTTC
CASSLVGGSYEQYF
>-|TRBJ1-4|TRBV5-1|TRBD1|14
TGCGCCAGCAGCGGGGGACAGGGGGATGAAAAACTGTTTTTT
CASSGGQGDEKLFF
>-|TRBJ2-7|TRBV11-3|TRBD2|14
TGTGCCAGCAGCTTAGCGGGAGGCTCTAACGAGCAGTACTTC
CASSLAGGSNEQYF
>few|TRBJ2-7|TRBV7-3|TRBD1|15
TGTGCCAGCAGCCAAACCGGGACAGGGAACTACGAGCAGTACTTC
CASSQTGTGNYEQYF
>once|TRBJ2-2|TRBV6-4|TRBD2|15
TGTGCCAGCAGTGCACTAGCGGGAGTTACCGGGGAGCTGTTTTTT
CASSALAGVTGELFF
>once|TRBJ2-7|TRBV7-9|TRBD1|14
TGTGCCAGCAGCCGCGGGACAGGCTTCTACGAGCAGTACTTC
CASSRGTGFYEQYF
>-|TRBJ2-1|TRBV19|-|15
TGTGCCAGTAGTTCAGATAGCGGCCTTTACAATGAGCAGTTCTTC
CASSSDSGLYNEQFF
>once|TRBJ1-2|TRBV2|-|14
TGTGCCAGCATTCCGGGACACTCCTCGCCCAGCTACACCTTC
CASIPGHSSPSYTF
>-|TRBJ1-4|TRBV7-2|-|13
TGTGCCAGCAGCCGGGTGATTAATGAAAAACTGTTTTTT
CASSRVINEKLFF
>-|TRBJ2-7|TRBV7-2|TRBD1|14
TGTGCCAGCAGCTACAGGGGGGACTCCTACGAGCAGTACTTC
CASSYRGDSYEQYF
>-|TRBJ1-1|TRBV19|-|16
TGTGCCAGTAGCCTTGCGGGGGTTCGTGGGAACACTGAAGCTTTCTTT
CASSLAGVRGNTEAFF